The clone carrying this T cell receptor (beta chain) was seen only a few times. Its antigen remains unidentified. The data belong to a study of blood T cells in healthy people across ages. Each donor's blood draw was approximately 10 milliliters of peripheral blood. Sample-barcoded 5' priming and a J-beta primer mix drove a second PCR of roughly 7 to 11 cycles. One entry per CDR3 protein results from TCRdb running MiXCR on the 5' RACE reads. The data hold around 800,000 distinct CDR3 sequences, with 50% to 65% observed a single time. Broader study findings: More naive CD4+ cells and higher diversity marked long-lived donors relative to aged donors.

The sequenced material came from blood. This TCR was sampled from a man older than 75 in good health.

CDR3 bases: TGCGCCAGCAGACCGGGACACAGCACCTACGAGCAGTACTTC. It translates to CASRPGHSTYEQYF. This sequence joins TRBV5-1 and TRBJ2-7; a possible D gene is TRBD1 (6 bases). Trimming took off 5 bases at V and 2 bases at J, with 14 bases between the two ends. The CDR3 has 14 residues. Germline values: CDR1 SGHRS, CDR2 YFSETQ.